The 10 T cell receptor beta chains listed next were all sequenced from one sample in a study of T cell responses to AZD1222 COVID-19 vaccine. The repertoire was sequenced with immunoSEQ multiplex PCR; TCRdb's copy has only in-frame clones and lacks some. The table includes 150,000 to 200,000 clones, roughly 88% detected once. Sample: peripheral blood, taken on day 0 of AZD1222 vaccination. These receptors came from an adult in good health.

The chain couples TRBV7-8 to TRBJ1-2, with D maybe TRBD1 (6 bases). Deletions cut 5 bases from V and 2 bases from J, with 12 bases between. The germline V gene has CDR1 SGHVS and CDR2 FQNEAQ. The CDR3 covers 14 residues. CDR3 region: CASSPRTVNYGYTF. CDR3 DNA: TGTGCCAGCAGCCCTCGGACAGTAAACTATGGCTACACCTTC.

This clone was recorded once. The chain employs TRBV7-9 and TRBJ2-3, with D perhaps TRBD1 (6 bases). This CDR3 has 12 residues. The V gene lost 5 bases and the J gene lost 8 bases, with 11 bases spanning the gap. Germline V gene lookup returns CDR1 SEHNR and CDR2 FQNEAQ (reference sequence). The CDR3 is CASSPGEATQYF. In DNA, the CDR3 is TGTGCCAGCAGCCCAGGGGAAGCTACGCAGTATTTT.

This rearrangement joins TRBV11-2 to TRBJ1-1; D call uncertain. The germline V and J ends were trimmed by 1 base and 0 bases, with 12 bases remaining between them. CDR3 length: 16 residues. In germline, CDR1 is SGHAT, CDR2 FQNNGV. The CDR3 DNA follows: TGTGCCAGCAGCTTAGTGGTCTCCAACGTGAACACTGAAGCTTTCTTT. It is translated as CASSLVVSNVNTEAFF. Together with reference TRBV11-2 and TRBJ1-1, the CDR3 gives the full variable domain: EAGVAQSPRYKIIEKRQSVAFWCNPISGHATLYWYQQILGQGPKLLIQFQNNGVVDDSQLPKDRFSAERLKGVDSTLKIQPAKLEDSAVYLCASSLVVSNVNTEAFFGQGTRLTVV.

The rearrangement uses TRBV18 and TRBJ2-1; D call uncertain. CDR3 length: 13 residues. The V and J ends lost 6 bases and 12 bases respectively, with 18 bases between them. CDR1 KGHSH and CDR2 LQKENI come from the germline V gene. The DNA for the CDR3 is TGTGCCAGCTCGCGCCGAACTGCAGTCGGGCAGTTCTTC. It encodes CASSRRTAVGQFF.

The chain carries TRBV9 and TRBJ2-2; a weak D match, TRBD2 (6 bases). This CDR3 spans 15 amino acids. Trimming removed 2 bases from V and 1 base from J, with 9 bases in between. Germline CDR1 SGDLS, CDR2 YYNGEE. This chain's CDR3 is CASSVMGGNTGELFF. The CDR3 DNA reads as TGTGCCAGCAGCGTGATGGGGGGGAACACCGGGGAGCTGTTTTTT.

The V and J genes are TRBV5-6 and TRBJ2-7; D remains ambiguous. The CDR3 contains 15 residues. Germline V gene sequence: CDR1 SGHDT, CDR2 YYEEEE. The V and J ends lost 1 base and 3 bases respectively, with 14 bases between them. Here the CDR3 reads CASSLWNARYYEQYF. The CDR3 nucleotides are TGTGCCAGCAGCTTGTGGAATGCCAGATACTACGAGCAGTACTTC.

This chain uses TRBV6-6 with TRBJ2-7; D uncertain. Germline CDR1 and CDR2: MNHNY and SVGAGI (reference sequence). The CDR3 sequence is 14 residues long. V was trimmed by 2 bases and J by 2 bases, leaving 10 bases between them. CDR3 in DNA: TGTGCCAGCAGTTACCCGACCGATACCTACGAGCAGTACTTC. Translating gives CASSYPTDTYEQYF.

The V and J genes are TRBV9 and TRBJ2-1, with unresolved D. CDR1 is SGDLS, CDR2 YYNGEE, per germline. V gave up 0 bases and J gave up 0 bases, with 10 bases separating them. The CDR3 is made up of 16 amino acids. The CDR3 nucleotides read TGTGCCAGCAGCGTAGGATCAGTGAGCTCCTACAATGAGCAGTTCTTC. This encodes CASSVGSVSSYNEQFF.

The DNA for the CDR3 is TGTGCCAGCAGCCCCTCGGGAGAGGGCTACACCTTC. As protein: CASSPSGEGYTF. J is TRBJ1-2 and V is TRBV7-3; D remains unclear. The CDR3 loop spans 12 amino acids. V was trimmed by 5 bases and J by 8 bases, leaving 12 bases between them. Germline V gene sequence: CDR1 SGHTA, CDR2 FQGTGA.

V and J are TRBV7-9 and TRBJ1-2; TRBD1 is a possible D gene (5 bases). This CDR3 has 15 amino acids. Germline V gene lookup returns CDR1 SEHNR and CDR2 FQNEAQ (reference sequence). Trimming pared 1 base from V and 1 base from J, leaving 10 bases between. The CDR3: CASSLGQRLNYGYTF. The DNA for the CDR3 is TGTGCCAGCAGCTTAGGACAGCGACTTAACTATGGCTACACCTTC.